This T cell receptor beta chain was observed in a study of response to subunit inactivated influenza vaccine. The germline V gene encodes CDR1 LNHNV and CDR2 YYDKDF (reference sequence). CDR3 length equals 14 residues. V gave up 0 bases and J gave up 3 bases, with 9 bases separating them. MiXCR, run by TCRdb on the RT-PCR reads, gives a single entry per CDR3 protein. The data contain roughly 550,000 distinct CDR3 sequences, approximately 22% of them singletons. These data were likewise used in another study, on T cells expressing NK-cell markers. As that report states: UMIs were included in TCR beta cDNA generated by 5'RACE template switching. Investigators obtained TCR beta repertoires from sorted CD3+CD56+NKG2C+, CD3+CD56+NKG2C- and CD3+CD56-NKG2C+ T cells. HCMV seropositivity marked seven of the eight sequenced donors; one was seronegative. The sorts in several experiments were restricted to alpha-beta TCR T cells by an anti-gamma-delta TCR antibody. HCMV specificity of the expanded NKG2C+ T cell clones stayed unclear.

The sequences come from CD4+ T cells sorted from PBMCs, collected less than 13 days after vaccination. The receptor was isolated from a man between 50 and 59 years old who received an inactivated influenza vaccine. J is TRBJ2-7 and V is TRBV15; possible D gene TRBD2, 6 bases. CDR3 in DNA: TGTGCCACCAGCAGAGAGCCGGGGGACTACGAGCAGTACTTC. It translates to CATSREPGDYEQYF.